A selection of T cell receptor beta chains follows, all from one sample in a study of shared clonotypes between healthy human individuals. Assay: immunoSEQ multiplex PCR; the TCRdb copy retains only in-frame clones and omits some. The data contain 850,000 to 1,200,000 clones, more than 60% of them seen just once; the ten biggest clones take up approximately 1.5%. Sequenced sample: memory CD4+ T cells sorted from blood. Source of these receptors: a man aged 18 to 35 in good health. The CDR3 runs from the conserved cysteine through the conserved F or W. The order of the fields is clone size, CDR3 length, J gene, D gene, V gene, CDR3 DNA, CDR3 protein. D genes are given only for firm matches. Clone sizes are given selectively: once, few, many, or a class where the clone is expanded.

size: NA; length: 15; J: TRBJ2-2; D: NA; V: TRBV10-1; DNA: TGCGCCAGCAGCCCGGGACTCTCGAACACCGGGGAGCTGTTTTTT; CDR3: CASSPGLSNTGELFF
size: NA; length: 13; J: TRBJ1-2; D: NA; V: TRBV6-1; DNA: TGTGCCAGCAGTGAAGCCACCGTGGGAGGCTACACCTTC; CDR3: CASSEATVGGYTF
size: many; length: 14; J: TRBJ2-7; D: NA; V: TRBV10-2; DNA: TGCGCCAGCAGTGCTGCACGAGTTGCTTACGAGCAGTACTTC; CDR3: CASSAARVAYEQYF
size: NA; length: 16; J: TRBJ2-1; D: TRBD2; V: TRBV5-4; DNA: TGTGCCAGCAGCATCCGGACTAGCGGGGGGGCGGGTGAGCAGTTCTTC; CDR3: CASSIRTSGGAGEQFF
size: few; length: 16; J: TRBJ1-5; D: TRBD1; V: TRBV7-6; DNA: TGTGCCAGCAGCTTACAGGGGGCAGGCCCCAATCAGCCCCAGCATTTT; CDR3: CASSLQGAGPNQPQHF
size: NA; length: 15; J: TRBJ2-1; D: TRBD1; V: TRBV15; DNA: TGTGCCACCAGCAAGGGACAGGGTACCTACAATGAGCAGTTCTTC; CDR3: CATSKGQGTYNEQFF
size: NA; length: 14; J: TRBJ2-1; D: NA; V: TRBV18; DNA: TGTGCCAGCTCACCGATCCAGGGGACGGGGGAGCAGTTCTTC; CDR3: CASSPIQGTGEQFF
size: few; length: 16; J: TRBJ1-2; D: NA; V: TRBV30; DNA: TGTGCCTTAATAGGACGGGCAGGCCCACCAAACTATGGCTACACCTTC; CDR3: CALIGRAGPPNYGYTF
size: NA; length: 12; J: TRBJ1-2; D: NA; V: TRBV28; DNA: TGTGCCAGCAGTCCCTCTAACTATGGCTACACCTTC; CDR3: CASSPSNYGYTF
size: NA; length: 11; J: TRBJ2-7; D: NA; V: TRBV9; DNA: TGTGCCAGCAGCGGGACAGTTAAATCATACTTC; CDR3: CASSGTVKSYF
size: NA; length: 11; J: TRBJ1-4; D: NA; V: TRBV28; DNA: TGTGCCAGCTGGGGAAAGGAAAAACTGTTTTTT; CDR3: CASWGKEKLFF
size: NA; length: 17; J: TRBJ2-3; D: TRBD2; V: TRBV5-1; DNA: TGCGCCAGCAGCTCCGGACTAGCGGGAGGACCCACAGATACGCAGTATTTT; CDR3: CASSSGLAGGPTDTQYF
size: NA; length: 12; J: TRBJ1-2; D: NA; V: TRBV29-1; DNA: TGCAGCGTCGAGAGGGCAGTTGGTGGCTACACCTTC; CDR3: CSVERAVGGYTF
size: NA; length: 13; J: TRBJ2-7; D: NA; V: TRBV6-1; DNA: TGTGCCAGCACCCGACTAGAGTCCTACGAGCAGTACTTC; CDR3: CASTRLESYEQYF
size: NA; length: 14; J: TRBJ2-5; D: TRBD2; V: TRBV6-1; DNA: TGTGCCAGCAGTGAAAGGACTAGAGGGGAGACCCAGTACTTC; CDR3: CASSERTRGETQYF
size: NA; length: 12; J: TRBJ2-7; D: NA; V: TRBV10-3; DNA: TGTGCCATCAGTGAAGGGGTTGCCGAGCAGTACTTC; CDR3: CAISEGVAEQYF
size: NA; length: 13; J: TRBJ1-2; D: NA; V: TRBV18; DNA: TGTGCCAGCATGACTGACAGACAGTATGGCTACACCTTC; CDR3: CASMTDRQYGYTF
size: NA; length: 13; J: TRBJ2-7; D: TRBD1; V: TRBV10-1; DNA: TGCGCCACATCTCGGACAGGGCCGGAAGAGCAGTACTTC; CDR3: CATSRTGPEEQYF
size: few; length: 15; J: TRBJ1-2; D: NA; V: TRBV2; DNA: TGTGCCAGCAGTGAAGATCCAAATGCGGTGAGCGGCTACACCTTC; CDR3: CASSEDPNAVSGYTF
size: NA; length: 15; J: TRBJ2-3; D: TRBD1; V: TRBV7-3; DNA: TGTGCCAGCAGCTCAGGACAGGGTCACACAGATACGCAGTATTTT; CDR3: CASSSGQGHTDTQYF
size: few; length: 14; J: TRBJ2-1; D: NA; V: TRBV7-9; DNA: TGTGCCAGCAGCTTAGGCGGCCCCTACAATGAGCAGTTCTTC; CDR3: CASSLGGPYNEQFF
size: NA; length: 19; J: TRBJ2-7; D: TRBD2; V: TRBV5-1; DNA: TGCGCCAGCAGCTTGGACGGACAGACGGGACTAGCGTTCGGTTACGAGCAGTACTTC; CDR3: CASSLDGQTGLAFGYEQYF
size: NA; length: 13; J: TRBJ1-1; D: NA; V: TRBV10-2; DNA: TGCGCCGGGGCTGGGGCGATGAACACTGAAGCTTTCTTT; CDR3: CAGAGAMNTEAFF
size: NA; length: 13; J: TRBJ2-7; D: NA; V: TRBV19; DNA: TGTGCCAGTAGTGAGCGGACCGTCTACGAGCAGTACTTC; CDR3: CASSERTVYEQYF
size: once; length: 15; J: TRBJ1-6; D: NA; V: TRBV9; DNA: TGTGCCAGCAGCGTAGTAGCACAGGGCGGGTCACCCCTCCACTTT; CDR3: CASSVVAQGGSPLHF
size: NA; length: 15; J: TRBJ2-2; D: NA; V: TRBV7-9; DNA: TGTGCCAGCAGCTCCAAGGACAGGAACACCGGGGAGCTGTTTTTT; CDR3: CASSSKDRNTGELFF
size: once; length: 16; J: TRBJ1-5; D: NA; V: TRBV2; DNA: TGTGCCAGCAGTGAAAGGTCCGGGGCCGACCATCAGCCCCAGCATTTT; CDR3: CASSERSGADHQPQHF
size: NA; length: 14; J: TRBJ1-4; D: NA; V: TRBV28; DNA: TGTGCGACAACCCCACAGACGAATAATGAAAAACTGTTTTTT; CDR3: CATTPQTNNEKLFF
size: NA; length: 15; J: TRBJ2-7; D: TRBD1; V: TRBV5-1; DNA: TGCGCCAGCAGCTTGGCAACAGGGGTGCGCTACGAGCAGTACTTC; CDR3: CASSLATGVRYEQYF
size: NA; length: 17; J: TRBJ2-1; D: TRBD2; V: TRBV4-3; DNA: TGCGCCAGCAGCCAAGATCTCGGAACTAGCGCCTACAATGAGCAGTTCTTC; CDR3: CASSQDLGTSAYNEQFF
size: NA; length: 15; J: TRBJ2-3; D: TRBD2; V: TRBV7-2; DNA: TGTGCCAGCAGCTTAACTAGCGGGCGCACAGATACGCAGTATTTT; CDR3: CASSLTSGRTDTQYF
size: NA; length: 16; J: TRBJ2-3; D: NA; V: TRBV5-4; DNA: TGTGCCAGCAGCACGGGAAACAGGGCATCCACAGATACGCAGTATTTT; CDR3: CASSTGNRASTDTQYF
size: NA; length: 17; J: TRBJ2-1; D: NA; V: TRBV11-2; DNA: TGTGCCAGCAGCCCAGGAGGCGCGGGAAGTATGTCCAATGAGCAGTTCTTC; CDR3: CASSPGGAGSMSNEQFF
size: NA; length: 15; J: TRBJ1-1; D: TRBD1; V: TRBV6-5; DNA: TGTGCCAGCAGTCCTCCGAACAGGGGACGCACTGAAGCTTTCTTT; CDR3: CASSPPNRGRTEAFF
size: NA; length: 14; J: TRBJ2-1; D: NA; V: TRBV28; DNA: TGTGCCAGCAGTTTACACCCGGGGCAAGGTGAGCAGTTCTTC; CDR3: CASSLHPGQGEQFF
size: NA; length: 14; J: TRBJ2-7; D: TRBD1; V: TRBV10-1; DNA: TGCGCCAGCAGTGCCGGACAGGGCTCCTACGAGCAGTACTTC; CDR3: CASSAGQGSYEQYF
size: few; length: 13; J: TRBJ2-7; D: NA; V: TRBV5-5; DNA: TGTGCCAGCAGCTTGACTAGCCGCTACGAGCAGTACTTC; CDR3: CASSLTSRYEQYF
size: NA; length: 15; J: TRBJ1-4; D: TRBD1; V: TRBV18; DNA: TGTGCCAGCTCACCTCGGGACAGTACTAATGAAAAACTGTTTTTT; CDR3: CASSPRDSTNEKLFF
size: NA; length: 13; J: TRBJ1-1; D: NA; V: TRBV7-8; DNA: TGTGCCAGCAGCTCGAATATGCGAACTGAAGCTTTCTTT; CDR3: CASSSNMRTEAFF
size: NA; length: 13; J: TRBJ1-2; D: NA; V: TRBV6-5; DNA: TGTGCCAGCAGCCGACCGGGACTCTATGGCTACACCTTC; CDR3: CASSRPGLYGYTF